This T cell receptor (beta chain) is from a study of STAT5B mutations in CD4+ large granular lymphocyte leukemia. Findings and caveats of the study: TRBV06-family usage was enriched in top patient clones (8/27) versus controls (2/35). Main leukemic clonotypes were patient-specific, but roughly 25% appeared at low frequency elsewhere.

Per the study methods: Lowest detectable productive clonotype frequency was 2.59 x 10-5. TCRdb's table, derived via immunoSEQ multiplex PCR, lists solely in-frame clones and lacks some. V and J calls plus clone size are reproduced from that table; the DNA served to infer D and trimming. This repertoire shows more than 30,000 clones, 75% to 85% found once; its top ten account for around 2.1%. The germline gives CDR1 LNHDA, CDR2 SQIVND (reference sequence). Between the trimmed V and J ends, which lost 3 bases and 5 bases, there was a span of 16 bases. This CDR3 region has 15 residues. Healthy controls were blood donor buffy coats. About this clone itself: Its antigen is unknown.

The sequence was collected from a human donor in good health. The V and J genes are TRBV19 and TRBJ2-5; D is perhaps TRBD1 or TRBD2 (5 bases each). The material sequenced was CD4+ T cells from blood buffy coats. The CDR3 DNA reads TGTGCCAGTAGTATCCGGGACGCCAGTTATGAGACCCAGTACTTC. Translation: CASSIRDASYETQYF.